This T cell receptor beta chain is from a study of T cells in Graves' hyperthyroidism and ophthalmopathy. Study-wide results and caveats: Among clonotypes expanded in thyroid above 0.001, most were also found in blood.

Regarding this clonotype: Its antigen is not known.

Each 10 ml fresh peripheral blood draw supplied the PBMCs. V lost 5 bases and J 0 bases, leaving 14 bases between the germline ends. This CDR3 is 16 amino acids long. The germline CDR1 and CDR2 sequences are SGHTA and FQGNSA. Template material for amplifying TCR beta CDR3 regions consisted of RNA transcripts. Carried out on the TCR CDR3, a first-round RT-PCR used the HTBI primer set. Each CDR3 protein gets one entry after TCRdb re-called the multiplex PCR reads with MiXCR. This sample has about 840,000 distinct CDR3 sequences; about two fifths occur once, and the top ten carry roughly 8.3%. The V gene is TRBV7-2, the J gene TRBJ1-3; possible D gene TRBD1, 5 bases. Sequenced material: blood. The clonotype comes from a man aged 18 to 30 with Graves' hyperthyroidism. The CDR3 DNA sequence: TGTGCCAGCAGCCAACTGACAGCTTCCTCTGGAAACACCATATATTTT. It is translated as CASSQLTASSGNTIYF.